The T cell receptor beta chain under discussion was sequenced for a study of T cells after somatic rescue of genetic block. The table came from immunoSEQ multiplex PCR; TCRdb's copy has only in-frame clones and leaves some out. The table shows about 16,000 clones, with roughly two thirds occurring only once. The CDR3 loop spans 13 amino acids. CDR1 and CDR2 (germline): SGHTA, FQGTGA. The V end lost 3 bases, the J end lost 7 bases, and 10 bases lay between the germline ends. The TCR was taken from a boy aged 5-17 years. The chain recombines TRBV7-3 with TRBJ2-1, with a possible D match to TRBD2 (6 bases). Sequenced sample: peripheral blood mononuclear cells (PBMCs). CDR3 protein: CASSFQGLNEQFF. DNA of the CDR3: TGTGCCAGCAGCTTCCAGGGACTGAATGAGCAGTTCTTC.